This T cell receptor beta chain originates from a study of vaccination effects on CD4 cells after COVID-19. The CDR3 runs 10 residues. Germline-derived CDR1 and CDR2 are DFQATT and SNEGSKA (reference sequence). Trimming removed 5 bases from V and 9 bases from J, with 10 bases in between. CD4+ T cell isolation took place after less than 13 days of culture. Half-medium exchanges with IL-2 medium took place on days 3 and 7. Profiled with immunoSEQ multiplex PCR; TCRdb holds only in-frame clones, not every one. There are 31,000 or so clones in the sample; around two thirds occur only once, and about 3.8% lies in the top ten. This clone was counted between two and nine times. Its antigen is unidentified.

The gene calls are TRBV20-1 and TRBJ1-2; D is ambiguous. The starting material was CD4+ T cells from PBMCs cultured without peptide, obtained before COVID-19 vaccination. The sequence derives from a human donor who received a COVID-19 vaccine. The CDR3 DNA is TGCAGTGCTTACAGCAGCCGCTACACCTTC. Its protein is CSAYSSRYTF.